This T cell receptor (beta chain) comes out of a study of shared clonotypes between healthy human individuals. Measured with immunoSEQ multiplex PCR; TCRdb has only the in-frame clones, and not every one. The profile shows around 990,000 clones, about 80% of them singletons. The germline V gene encodes CDR1 LNHNV and CDR2 YYDKDF (reference sequence). The V end was cut by 2 bases, the J end by 3 bases, with 22 bases between. The CDR3 consists of 18 residues. This receptor was taken from a man in his late teens or twenties in good health. Some clones in this sample may be carry-over from other donors' samples. This rearrangement joins TRBV15 to TRBJ1-2; TRBD1 might be the D (5 bases). Sequencing used memory CD4+ T cells from PBMCs. Subset reported: CD45RA-negative fraction. The CDR3 nucleotides are TGTGCCACCAGCAGACGTTTGGGGGGACTGTGGGATTACTATGGCTACACCTTC. Amino acids: CATSRRLGGLWDYYGYTF.